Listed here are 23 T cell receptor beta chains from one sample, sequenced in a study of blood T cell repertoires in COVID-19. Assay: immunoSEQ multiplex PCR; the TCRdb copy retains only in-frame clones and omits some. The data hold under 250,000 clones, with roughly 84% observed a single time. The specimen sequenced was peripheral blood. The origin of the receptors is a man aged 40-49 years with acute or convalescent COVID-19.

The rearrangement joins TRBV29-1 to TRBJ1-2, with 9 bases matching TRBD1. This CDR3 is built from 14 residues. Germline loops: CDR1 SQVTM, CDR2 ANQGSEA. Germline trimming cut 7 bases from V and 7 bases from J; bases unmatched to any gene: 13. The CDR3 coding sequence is TGCAGCGCTGATGGGCTGACAGGGGGTTTTGGCTACACCTTC. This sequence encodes CSADGLTGGFGYTF.

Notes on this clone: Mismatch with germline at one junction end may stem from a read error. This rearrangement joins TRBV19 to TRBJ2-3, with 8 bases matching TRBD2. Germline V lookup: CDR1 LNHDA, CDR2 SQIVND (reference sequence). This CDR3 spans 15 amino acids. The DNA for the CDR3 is TGTGCCTGTAGCTCCCAGCGGGAGTGGGCAGATACGCAGTATTTT. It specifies CACSSQREWADTQYF.

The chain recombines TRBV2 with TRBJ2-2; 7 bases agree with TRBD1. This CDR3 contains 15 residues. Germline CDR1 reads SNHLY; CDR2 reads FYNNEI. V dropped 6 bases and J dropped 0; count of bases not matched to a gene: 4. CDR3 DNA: TGTGCCAGCAGAACCGGGACAGCGAACACCGGGGAGCTGTTTTTT. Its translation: CASRTGTANTGELFF. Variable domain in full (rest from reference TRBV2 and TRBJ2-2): EPEVTQTPSHQVTQMGQEVILRCVPISNHLYFYWYRQILGQKVEFLVSFYNNEISEKSEIFDDQFSVERPDGSNFTLKIRSTKLEDSAMYFCASRTGTANTGELFFGEGSRLTVL.

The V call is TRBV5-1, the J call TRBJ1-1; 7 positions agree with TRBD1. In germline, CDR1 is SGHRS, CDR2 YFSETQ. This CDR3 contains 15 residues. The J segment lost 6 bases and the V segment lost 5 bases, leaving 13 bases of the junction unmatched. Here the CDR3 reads CASRRDAGGRAEAFF. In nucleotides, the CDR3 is TGCGCCAGCAGACGAGATGCAGGGGGTCGGGCTGAAGCTTTCTTT.

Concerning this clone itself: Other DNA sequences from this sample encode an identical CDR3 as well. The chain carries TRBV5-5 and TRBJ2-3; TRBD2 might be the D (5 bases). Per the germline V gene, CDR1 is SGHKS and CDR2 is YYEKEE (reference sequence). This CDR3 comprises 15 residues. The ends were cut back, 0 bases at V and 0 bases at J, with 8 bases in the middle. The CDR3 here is CASSLVRTSTDTQYF. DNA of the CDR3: TGTGCCAGCAGCTTGGTGCGGACTAGCACAGATACGCAGTATTTT.

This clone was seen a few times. This CDR3 reads CASSRERQSNQPQHF. The CDR3 region has the DNA TGCGCCAGCAGCCGCGAGAGACAAAGCAATCAGCCCCAGCATTTT. The genes are TRBV4-1 and TRBJ1-5; D call uncertain. CDR1 is MGHRA and CDR2 is YSYEKL in the germline V gene. The CDR3 runs to 15 residues. The V end lost 4 bases, the J end lost 1 base, and 11 bases lay between the germline ends.

The CDR3 spells CASSLTGAKPQHF. For the CDR3, the DNA is TGTGCCAGCAGCTTAACAGGGGCGAAGCCCCAGCATTTT. The gene calls are TRBV7-9 and TRBJ1-5, with 7 positions matching TRBD1. V lost 2 bases to trimming and J lost 8 bases; unmatched junction nucleotides: 3. CDR3 length: 13 residues. Germline loops: CDR1 SEHNR, CDR2 FQNEAQ (reference sequence).

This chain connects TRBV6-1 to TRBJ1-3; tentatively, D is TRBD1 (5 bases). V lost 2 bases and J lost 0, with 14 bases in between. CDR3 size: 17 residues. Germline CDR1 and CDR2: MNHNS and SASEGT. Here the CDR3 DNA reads TGTGCCAGCAGTGAAAATAGGACACCGAGCTCTGGAAACACCATATATTTT. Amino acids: CASSENRTPSSGNTIYF.

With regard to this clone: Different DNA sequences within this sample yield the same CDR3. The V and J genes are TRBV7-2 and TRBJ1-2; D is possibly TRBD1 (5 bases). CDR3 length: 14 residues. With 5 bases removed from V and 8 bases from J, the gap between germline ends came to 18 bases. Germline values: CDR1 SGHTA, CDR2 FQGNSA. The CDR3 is CASSPPGQGGGYTF. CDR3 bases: TGTGCCAGCAGCCCCCCCGGGCAGGGCGGAGGCTACACCTTC.

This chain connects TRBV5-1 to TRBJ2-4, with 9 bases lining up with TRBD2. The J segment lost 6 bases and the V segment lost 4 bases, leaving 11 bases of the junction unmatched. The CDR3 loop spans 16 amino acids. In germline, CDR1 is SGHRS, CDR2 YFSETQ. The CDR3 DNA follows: TGCGCCAGCAGCGCGGGGACTAGCTTCTTTTCAAACATTCAGTACTTC. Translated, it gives CASSAGTSFFSNIQYF.

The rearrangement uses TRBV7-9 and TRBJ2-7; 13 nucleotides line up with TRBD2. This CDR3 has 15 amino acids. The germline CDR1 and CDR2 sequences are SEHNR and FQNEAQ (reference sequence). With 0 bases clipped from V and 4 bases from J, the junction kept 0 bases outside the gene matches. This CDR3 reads CASSLAGLAGYEQYF. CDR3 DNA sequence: TGTGCCAGCAGCTTAGCGGGACTAGCGGGATACGAGCAGTACTTC.

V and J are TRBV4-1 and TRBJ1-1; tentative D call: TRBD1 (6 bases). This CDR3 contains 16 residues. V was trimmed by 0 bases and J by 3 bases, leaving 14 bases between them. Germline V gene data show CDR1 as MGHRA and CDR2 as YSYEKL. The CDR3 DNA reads TGCGCCAGCAGCCAAGATCCTGGGCAGGGGTACACTGAAGCTTTCTTT. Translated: CASSQDPGQGYTEAFF.

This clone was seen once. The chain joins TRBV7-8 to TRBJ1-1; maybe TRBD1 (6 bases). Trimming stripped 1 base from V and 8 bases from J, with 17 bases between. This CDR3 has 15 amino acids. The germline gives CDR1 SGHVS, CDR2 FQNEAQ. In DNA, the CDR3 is TGTGCCAGCAGCTTAGGGTCTAGGGGGGGCAGAGAAGCTTTCTTT. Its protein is CASSLGSRGGREAFF.

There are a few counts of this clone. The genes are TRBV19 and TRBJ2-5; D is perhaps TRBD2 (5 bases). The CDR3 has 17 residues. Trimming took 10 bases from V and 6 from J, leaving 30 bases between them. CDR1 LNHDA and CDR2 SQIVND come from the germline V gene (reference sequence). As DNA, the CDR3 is TGTGCCACACCACCAATCACCGGTCGGCCGGGAAGGAAGACCCAGTACTTC. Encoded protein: CATPPITGRPGRKTQYF.

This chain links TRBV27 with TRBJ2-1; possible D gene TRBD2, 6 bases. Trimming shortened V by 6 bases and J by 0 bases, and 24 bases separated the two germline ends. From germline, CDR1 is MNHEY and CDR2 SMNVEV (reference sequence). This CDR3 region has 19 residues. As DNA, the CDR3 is TGTGCCAGCAGACCGGGACTTCACTCTACCCAGAGCTCCTACAATGAGCAGTTCTTC. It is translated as CASRPGLHSTQSSYNEQFF.

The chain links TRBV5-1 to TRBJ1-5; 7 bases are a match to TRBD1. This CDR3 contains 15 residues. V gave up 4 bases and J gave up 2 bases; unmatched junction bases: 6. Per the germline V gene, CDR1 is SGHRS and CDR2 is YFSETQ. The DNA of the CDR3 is TGCGCCAGCAGCCTAGGGGGCGACGGCAATCAGCCCCAGCATTTT. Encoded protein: CASSLGGDGNQPQHF.

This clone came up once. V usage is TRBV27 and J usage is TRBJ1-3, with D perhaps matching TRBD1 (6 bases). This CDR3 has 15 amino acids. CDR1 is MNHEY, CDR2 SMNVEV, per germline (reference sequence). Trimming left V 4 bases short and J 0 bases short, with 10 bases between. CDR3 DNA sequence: TGTGCCAGCAGTTCAACAGGGAGCTCTGGAAACACCATATATTTT. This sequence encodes CASSSTGSSGNTIYF.

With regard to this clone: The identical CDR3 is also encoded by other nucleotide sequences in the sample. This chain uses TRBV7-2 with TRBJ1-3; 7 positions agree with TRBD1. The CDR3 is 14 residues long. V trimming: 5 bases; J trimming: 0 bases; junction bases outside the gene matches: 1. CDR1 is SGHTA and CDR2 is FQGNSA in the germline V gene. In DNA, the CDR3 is TGTGCCAGCAGCCACAGGGGCTCTGGAAACACCATATATTTT. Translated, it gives CASSHRGSGNTIYF.

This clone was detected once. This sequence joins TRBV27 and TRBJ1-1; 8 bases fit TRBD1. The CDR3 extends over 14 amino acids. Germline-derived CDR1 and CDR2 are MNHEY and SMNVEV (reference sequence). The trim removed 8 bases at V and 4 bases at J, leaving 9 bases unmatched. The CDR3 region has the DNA TGTGCCAGCCGGGGCAGGGGGCGCGGCACTGAAGCTTTCTTT. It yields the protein CASRGRGRGTEAFF.

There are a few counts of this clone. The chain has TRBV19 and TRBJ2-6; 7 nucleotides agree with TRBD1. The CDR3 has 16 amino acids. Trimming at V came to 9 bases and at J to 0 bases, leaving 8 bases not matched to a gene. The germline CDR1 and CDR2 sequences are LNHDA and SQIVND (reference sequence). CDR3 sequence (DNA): TGTGCCAGCAGACAGGGCGGTTTCTCTGGGGCCAACGTCCTGACTTTC. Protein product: CASRQGGFSGANVLTF.

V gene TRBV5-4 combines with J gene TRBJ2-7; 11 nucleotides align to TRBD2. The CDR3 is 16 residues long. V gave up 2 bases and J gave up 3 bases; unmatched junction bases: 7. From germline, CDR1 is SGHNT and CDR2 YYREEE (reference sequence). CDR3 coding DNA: TGTGCCAGCAGCTTTTCTACCGGGACTAGCGGCTACGAGCAGTACTTC. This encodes CASSFSTGTSGYEQYF.

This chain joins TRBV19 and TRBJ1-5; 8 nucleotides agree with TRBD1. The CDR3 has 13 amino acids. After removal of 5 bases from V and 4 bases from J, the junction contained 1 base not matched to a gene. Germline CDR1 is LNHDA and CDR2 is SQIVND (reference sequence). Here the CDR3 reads CASSRQGNQPQHF. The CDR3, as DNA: TGTGCCAGTAGTCGACAGGGGAATCAGCCCCAGCATTTT.

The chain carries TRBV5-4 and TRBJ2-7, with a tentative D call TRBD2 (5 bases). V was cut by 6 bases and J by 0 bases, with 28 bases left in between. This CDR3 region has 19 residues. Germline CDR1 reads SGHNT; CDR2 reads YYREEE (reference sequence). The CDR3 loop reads CASTNRAGSDRRSSYEQYF. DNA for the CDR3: TGTGCCAGCACCAACCGGGCGGGCAGCGACCGAAGGAGCTCCTACGAGCAGTACTTC.